The rows below give T cell receptor beta chains drawn from one sample of a study of OX40 agonist ivuxolimab in advanced cancers. Here immunoSEQ multiplex PCR was the method, and the copy in TCRdb shows in-frame clones only, minus some. The sample consists of around 58,000 clones, roughly 84% of them appearing once. Sample: CD4+ or CD8+ T cells sorted from blood, taken in a trial of the OX40 agonist ivuxolimab. Every receptor here comes from an adult with an advanced solid tumor such as melanoma, head and neck, liver or kidney cancer. Both conserved end residues are part of each CDR3. A D gene is named only where the DNA matches it firmly. Size values are once, few and many counts, or a class for expanded clones, and some rows have none.

V gene: TRBV7-2; clone size: NA; J gene: TRBJ2-1; D gene: NA; CDR3 DNA: TGTGCCAGCAGCTTAGGAGGGGGACTAATCTACAATGAGCAGTTCTTC; CDR3 protein: CASSLGGGLIYNEQFF
V gene: TRBV7-8; clone size: NA; J gene: TRBJ2-7; D gene: TRBD2; CDR3 DNA: TGTGCCAGCAGCTTAGGACTAGCGGGGCTTGGGGAGCAGTACTTC; CDR3 protein: CASSLGLAGLGEQYF
V gene: TRBV7-9; clone size: NA; J gene: TRBJ1-2; D gene: TRBD1; CDR3 DNA: TGTGCCAGCAGCCCCCGGGACAGGGCCTATGGCTACACCTTC; CDR3 protein: CASSPRDRAYGYTF
V gene: TRBV21-1; clone size: NA; J gene: TRBJ1-6; D gene: NA; CDR3 DNA: TGTGCCAGCAGCAAAGGTCTAATGGGACAGGGTAATTCACCCCTCCACTTT; CDR3 protein: CASSKGLMGQGNSPLHF
V gene: TRBV2; clone size: NA; J gene: TRBJ1-5; D gene: NA; CDR3 DNA: TGTGCCAGCAAAGGGTTTGGCAATCAGCCCCAGCATTTT; CDR3 protein: CASKGFGNQPQHF
V gene: TRBV5-1; clone size: once; J gene: TRBJ2-1; D gene: TRBD1; CDR3 DNA: TGCGCCAGCAGCTTGATTCTGACAGGGGGTTACAATGAGCAGTTCTTC; CDR3 protein: CASSLILTGGYNEQFF
V gene: TRBV4-1; clone size: NA; J gene: TRBJ1-3; D gene: NA; CDR3 DNA: TGCGCCAGCAGCAGGGGGTCGACAGGAGGAAACTCTGGAAACACCATATATTTT; CDR3 protein: CASSRGSTGGNSGNTIYF
V gene: TRBV5-4; clone size: NA; J gene: TRBJ2-7; D gene: TRBD2; CDR3 DNA: TGTGCCAGCAGCCGACGGGACTACCAATCCTACGAGCAGTACTTC; CDR3 protein: CASSRRDYQSYEQYF
V gene: TRBV13; clone size: NA; J gene: TRBJ1-4; D gene: NA; CDR3 DNA: TGTGCCAGCAGCTTTAGCAGAACGGCTAATGAAAAACTGTTTTTT; CDR3 protein: CASSFSRTANEKLFF
V gene: TRBV11-3; clone size: NA; J gene: TRBJ2-7; D gene: TRBD1; CDR3 DNA: TGTGCCAGCAGCTTAGATTCCCCGGACAGGGGCTCCTACGAGCAGTACTTC; CDR3 protein: CASSLDSPDRGSYEQYF
V gene: TRBV15; clone size: NA; J gene: TRBJ2-1; D gene: TRBD2; CDR3 DNA: TGTGCCACCAGCAGAGGACTAGCGGGAGCTGAGCAGTTCTTC; CDR3 protein: CATSRGLAGAEQFF
V gene: TRBV30; clone size: once; J gene: TRBJ2-5; D gene: TRBD2; CDR3 DNA: TGTGCCTGGTCGCGGGGGTCAGAGACCCAGTACTTC; CDR3 protein: CAWSRGSETQYF
V gene: TRBV9; clone size: NA; J gene: TRBJ2-5; D gene: NA; CDR3 DNA: TGTGCCAGCAGCGTAGAAAATGCAGGAGAAGGGGAGACCCAGTACTTC; CDR3 protein: CASSVENAGEGETQYF
V gene: TRBV6-1; clone size: NA; J gene: TRBJ2-1; D gene: TRBD1; CDR3 DNA: TGTGCCAGCAGTGGGCAACAGGGGGCGGTAAACAATGAGCAGTTCTTC; CDR3 protein: CASSGQQGAVNNEQFF
V gene: TRBV5-6; clone size: NA; J gene: TRBJ2-7; D gene: TRBD1; CDR3 DNA: TGTGCCAGCAGCACCGACAGGGACGGCGAGCAGTACTTC; CDR3 protein: CASSTDRDGEQYF
V gene: TRBV5-4; clone size: NA; J gene: TRBJ2-2; D gene: TRBD2; CDR3 DNA: TGTGCCAGCACCCGGACTAGCGGGGGGCTTCCTGGGGAGCTGTTTTTT; CDR3 protein: CASTRTSGGLPGELFF
V gene: TRBV5-1; clone size: NA; J gene: TRBJ2-3; D gene: NA; CDR3 DNA: TGCGCCAGCAGCTTGGAACGGGGGAGCACAGATACGCAGTATTTT; CDR3 protein: CASSLERGSTDTQYF
V gene: TRBV14; clone size: once; J gene: TRBJ2-7; D gene: NA; CDR3 DNA: TGTGCCAGCAGCCACCCCCCTTCCTACGAGCAGTACTTC; CDR3 protein: CASSHPPSYEQYF
V gene: TRBV21-1; clone size: NA; J gene: TRBJ1-2; D gene: NA; CDR3 DNA: TGTGCCAGCAGCAAAGCGCTTCAGGTGGCAGGACGCTGTAACTATGGCTACACCTTC; CDR3 protein: CASSKALQVAGRCNYGYTF
V gene: TRBV28; clone size: NA; J gene: TRBJ1-5; D gene: NA; CDR3 DNA: TGTGCCAGCACACAGGGTTTTCAGCCCCAGCATTTT; CDR3 protein: CASTQGFQPQHF
V gene: TRBV6-5; clone size: NA; J gene: TRBJ1-6; D gene: NA; CDR3 DNA: TGTGCCAGCAGTGTCTCCTATAATTCACCCCTCCACTTT; CDR3 protein: CASSVSYNSPLHF
V gene: TRBV10-3; clone size: NA; J gene: TRBJ2-7; D gene: TRBD1; CDR3 DNA: TGTGCCATCAGGGCGGACAGGGGGGAAAACGAGCAGTACTTC; CDR3 protein: CAIRADRGENEQYF
V gene: TRBV19; clone size: NA; J gene: TRBJ2-1; D gene: TRBD2; CDR3 DNA: TGTGCCAGTGCCCCGGGACTAGCGGGAGGGTTGTACAATGAGCAGTTCTTC; CDR3 protein: CASAPGLAGGLYNEQFF
V gene: TRBV4-1; clone size: NA; J gene: TRBJ2-3; D gene: NA; CDR3 DNA: TGCGCCAGCAGCCGTGGTGGAGGGCCGAGTTACTGGGCAGATACGCAGTATTTT; CDR3 protein: CASSRGGGPSYWADTQYF
V gene: TRBV14; clone size: few; J gene: TRBJ1-1; D gene: NA; CDR3 DNA: TGTGCCAGCAGCCCACGTGGGAGGAACACTGAAGCTTTCTTT; CDR3 protein: CASSPRGRNTEAFF
V gene: TRBV25-1; clone size: NA; J gene: TRBJ2-2; D gene: TRBD2; CDR3 DNA: TGTGCCAGCAGTGAATGGGGACTAGCGGCTAACACCGGGGAGCTGTTTTTT; CDR3 protein: CASSEWGLAANTGELFF
V gene: TRBV7-2; clone size: few; J gene: TRBJ1-2; D gene: NA; CDR3 DNA: TGTGCCAGCAGCTTAGCCCTAACCCCCTCCGATGGCTACACCTTC; CDR3 protein: CASSLALTPSDGYTF
V gene: TRBV6-6; clone size: NA; J gene: TRBJ1-6; D gene: NA; CDR3 DNA: TGTGCCAGCAGTTACTCGGGGCTGGATAATTCACCCCTCCACTTT; CDR3 protein: CASSYSGLDNSPLHF
V gene: TRBV2; clone size: NA; J gene: TRBJ1-5; D gene: TRBD1; CDR3 DNA: TGTGCCAGCAGTCGAGGGACAGGGGGGAATCAGCCCCAGCATTTT; CDR3 protein: CASSRGTGGNQPQHF
V gene: TRBV7-2; clone size: NA; J gene: TRBJ1-2; D gene: NA; CDR3 DNA: TGTGCCAGCAGCCCCTACAAGTATGGCTACACCTTC; CDR3 protein: CASSPYKYGYTF
V gene: TRBV7-6; clone size: NA; J gene: TRBJ2-1; D gene: TRBD2; CDR3 DNA: TGTGCCAGCAGCTTAGGGACTAGCATCGTGTATGAGCAGTTCTTC; CDR3 protein: CASSLGTSIVYEQFF
V gene: TRBV27; clone size: NA; J gene: TRBJ1-5; D gene: NA; CDR3 DNA: TGTGCCAGCAGTCCTCGCACAGGGTTCGGCAATCAGCCCCAGCATTTT; CDR3 protein: CASSPRTGFGNQPQHF
V gene: TRBV14; clone size: NA; J gene: TRBJ2-7; D gene: TRBD1; CDR3 DNA: TGTGCCAGCAGCCGTCAGGGGGCCCACGAGCAGTACTTC; CDR3 protein: CASSRQGAHEQYF
V gene: TRBV6-5; clone size: NA; J gene: TRBJ2-5; D gene: NA; CDR3 DNA: TGTGCCAGCCGGGCCCACACCGGGGAGACCCAGTACTTC; CDR3 protein: CASRAHTGETQYF
V gene: TRBV29-1; clone size: NA; J gene: TRBJ2-6; D gene: TRBD1; CDR3 DNA: TGCAGCGTTGAAACAGGGGGTACTGCCAACGTCCTGACTTTC; CDR3 protein: CSVETGGTANVLTF
V gene: TRBV30; clone size: NA; J gene: TRBJ2-1; D gene: TRBD1; CDR3 DNA: TGTGCCTGGAGTGTAGGGACAGGGATATTCAATGAGCAGTTCTTC; CDR3 protein: CAWSVGTGIFNEQFF
V gene: TRBV6-1; clone size: NA; J gene: TRBJ1-2; D gene: TRBD1; CDR3 DNA: TGTGCCAGCAGTCCGGACAGGACTAACTATGGCTACACCTTC; CDR3 protein: CASSPDRTNYGYTF
V gene: TRBV27; clone size: NA; J gene: TRBJ1-4; D gene: NA; CDR3 DNA: TGTGCCAGCAGTTTATTCGCTGCAACTAATGAAAAACTGTTTTTT; CDR3 protein: CASSLFAATNEKLFF
V gene: TRBV15; clone size: NA; J gene: TRBJ2-5; D gene: NA; CDR3 DNA: TGTGCCACCAGCAGAGCGTCAGGGTACCAAGAGACCCAGTACTTC; CDR3 protein: CATSRASGYQETQYF
V gene: TRBV7-2; clone size: NA; J gene: TRBJ2-1; D gene: TRBD2; CDR3 DNA: TGTGCCAGCAGCCCGAACGAGAACAGCGGGGGGCCCAATAATGAGCAGTTCTTC; CDR3 protein: CASSPNENSGGPNNEQFF
V gene: TRBV27; clone size: NA; J gene: TRBJ2-1; D gene: TRBD2; CDR3 DNA: TGTGCCAGCAGTTTAAGGACTAGCTACTCCTACAATGAGCAGTTCTTC; CDR3 protein: CASSLRTSYSYNEQFF
V gene: TRBV5-1; clone size: NA; J gene: TRBJ1-1; D gene: TRBD1; CDR3 DNA: TGCGCCAGCAGCGGAAGACAGGGAAGGGACACTGAAGCTTTCTTT; CDR3 protein: CASSGRQGRDTEAFF
V gene: TRBV6-6; clone size: NA; J gene: TRBJ1-5; D gene: NA; CDR3 DNA: TGTGCCAGCAGTAGGGAAGATCAGCCCCAGCATTTT; CDR3 protein: CASSREDQPQHF
V gene: TRBV10-1; clone size: medium-sized; J gene: TRBJ2-7; D gene: NA; CDR3 DNA: TGCGCCAGCAGTGAGGCCGTATACGAGCAGTACTTC; CDR3 protein: CASSEAVYEQYF
V gene: TRBV15; clone size: NA; J gene: TRBJ1-4; D gene: NA; CDR3 DNA: TGTGCCACCAGCAGAGATAGGGGTGAAAAACTGTTTTTT; CDR3 protein: CATSRDRGEKLFF
V gene: TRBV27; clone size: NA; J gene: TRBJ2-1; D gene: NA; CDR3 DNA: TGTGCCAGCGGCCGGACAGCCTACAATGAGCAGTTCTTC; CDR3 protein: CASGRTAYNEQFF
V gene: TRBV11-2; clone size: NA; J gene: TRBJ2-1; D gene: NA; CDR3 DNA: TGTGCCAGCAGCCTGGGACGGTACAATGAGCAGTTCTTC; CDR3 protein: CASSLGRYNEQFF
V gene: TRBV28; clone size: NA; J gene: TRBJ1-2; D gene: TRBD1; CDR3 DNA: TGTGCCACGAGGACAGGGGCTTATGGCTACACCTTC; CDR3 protein: CATRTGAYGYTF
V gene: TRBV5-6; clone size: NA; J gene: TRBJ2-1; D gene: NA; CDR3 DNA: TGTGCCAGCAGCTTGGGGCTAGTCAACACCTACAATGAGCAGTTCTTC; CDR3 protein: CASSLGLVNTYNEQFF
V gene: TRBV7-2; clone size: NA; J gene: TRBJ2-5; D gene: NA; CDR3 DNA: TGTGCCAGCAGCTCTTCTCACAGGGAGACCCAGTACTTC; CDR3 protein: CASSSSHRETQYF
V gene: TRBV5-6; clone size: NA; J gene: TRBJ2-3; D gene: TRBD2; CDR3 DNA: TGTGCCAGCAGCTTGGCGGGGGGGCCCCCAGATACGCAGTATTTT; CDR3 protein: CASSLAGGPPDTQYF
V gene: TRBV6-5; clone size: NA; J gene: TRBJ2-3; D gene: NA; CDR3 DNA: TGTGCCAGCAGTTACCAGGGACGCACAGATACGCAGTATTTT; CDR3 protein: CASSYQGRTDTQYF